The TCR beta chain described here comes from a study of blood T cell repertoires in COVID-19. Study context: Italy, Spain and the United States were the sources of the convalescent and acute COVID-19 samples. Sources were T cells, B-cell-depleted T cells, or PBMCs; the material itself was cDNA or gDNA.

Germline-derived CDR1 and CDR2 are SGHRS and YFSETQ. Trimming cost V 3 bases and J 1 base; bases outside gene matches: 5. The CDR3 is 15 residues long. Original methodology: Estimates of nucleated cell counts were drawn from the amplification of reference gene primers. Here immunoSEQ multiplex PCR was the method, and the copy in TCRdb shows in-frame clones only, minus some. V and J calls and clone size are copied from that table; D and trimming were computed from the DNA. The sample holds a few hundred thousand clones, about 82% seen once. The clonotype was recovered from a woman between 45 and 65 years old with active or convalescent COVID-19. V usage is TRBV5-1 and J usage is TRBJ1-1; TRBD1 matches 8 bases. The sample was peripheral blood. The DNA for the CDR3 is TGCGCCAGCAGCTCGACAGGGGATGGGAACACTGAAGCTTTCTTT. Translation gives CASSSTGDGNTEAFF. Complete variable domain (other parts from reference TRBV5-1 and TRBJ1-1): KAGVTQTPRYLIKTRGQQVTLSCSPISGHRSVSWYQQTPGQGLQFLFEYFSETQRNKGNFPGRFSGRQFSNSRSEMNVSTLELGDSALYLCASSSTGDGNTEAFFGQGTRLTVV.